The rows below give T cell receptor beta chains drawn from one sample of a study of control samples from healthy donors and cancer patients. Generated by immunoSEQ multiplex PCR, the TCRdb table keeps only in-frame clones and is missing some. This sample yields some 130,000 clones, of which around 96% are seen a single time; approximately 4% belongs to the top ten. Sequenced sample: blood. The receptors derive from a man younger than 45 in good health. CDR3s include the opening cysteine and the closing phenylalanine or tryptophan. A D gene is named only where the DNA matches it firmly. Where a row states a size, it is once, few, many or the class of an expanded clone; other rows omit it.

j_call,v_call,d_call,clone_size,cdr3_nt,cdr3_aa
TRBJ2-3,TRBV5-1,.,.,TGCGCCAGCAGCTCGGGAGGCACAGATACGCAGTATTTT,CASSSGGTDTQYF
TRBJ1-1,TRBV19,.,.,TGTGCCAGTAGTATTCTGAACACTGAAGCTTTCTTT,CASSILNTEAFF
TRBJ2-5,TRBV28,TRBD2,once,TGTGCCACCAGACCGACTAGCGGGGCCCAAGAGACCCAGTACTTC,CATRPTSGAQETQYF
TRBJ1-1,TRBV2,.,few,TGTGCCAGCATTAGAACTGAAGCTTTCTTT,CASIRTEAFF
TRBJ2-1,TRBV4-1,.,.,TGCGCCAGCAGTCAATTGCCCAATGAGCAGTTCTTC,CASSQLPNEQFF
TRBJ2-7,TRBV3-1/TRBV3-2,TRBD2,.,TGTGCCAGCAGCCCGGGGGGCTCCTACGAGCAGTACTTC,CASSPGGSYEQYF
TRBJ1-1,TRBV4-2,.,.,TGTGCCAGCAGCCAACCCGCGGGGGCGGACACTGAAGCTTTCTTT,CASSQPAGADTEAFF
TRBJ2-5,TRBV5-1,.,.,TGCGCCAGCAGCTTCGGTGGGGCCCAAGAGACCCAGTACTTC,CASSFGGAQETQYF
TRBJ2-1,TRBV9,.,.,TGTGCCAGCAGCGCATCGACAGTTCCCTACAATGAGCAGTTCTTC,CASSASTVPYNEQFF
TRBJ1-1,TRBV13,TRBD1,.,TGTGCCGGCAGGCGGCCAGGCCAGGGGGCTGAAGCTTTCTTT,CAGRRPGQGAEAFF
TRBJ2-2,TRBV7-2,TRBD1,.,TGTGCCAGCAGCCTGCGACAGGGGGCTGGGTCCGGGGAGCTGTTTTTT,CASSLRQGAGSGELFF
TRBJ2-1,TRBV9,.,.,TGTGCCAGCAGCCCCGGGGGGCTCAATGAGCAGTTCTTC,CASSPGGLNEQFF
TRBJ1-3,TRBV19,TRBD1,once,TGTGCCACCTCGGACAGGGGGCTAGGTGGAAACACCATATATTTT,CATSDRGLGGNTIYF
TRBJ2-1,TRBV5-6,.,.,TGTGCCAGCAGCTTCGGGCGACGGGAGCAGTTCTTC,CASSFGRREQFF
TRBJ2-1,TRBV27,TRBD1,.,TGTGCCAGCAGTCCTCGGACAGGGATGAATGAGCAGTTCTTC,CASSPRTGMNEQFF
TRBJ2-2,TRBV24-1,TRBD2,.,TGTGCCACCAGTGATTTCACGGGGGGGCAGGAGAACACCGGGGAGCTGTTTTTT,CATSDFTGGQENTGELFF
TRBJ1-3,TRBV15,.,.,TGTGCCACCAGCAGAGATCCTGGAAACACCATATATTTT,CATSRDPGNTIYF
TRBJ1-1,TRBV4-2,.,.,TGTGCCAGCAGCCAAGATCTTTCCCAGGGGCGGAACACTGAAGCTTTCTTT,CASSQDLSQGRNTEAFF
TRBJ1-4,TRBV19,.,.,TGTGCCAGTAGTATCGGACCCTTCGGGGCAACTAATGAAAAACTGTTTTTT,CASSIGPFGATNEKLFF
TRBJ1-1,TRBV7-9,.,once,TGTGCCAGCAGCTTGGGCAGGGGCGCCACTGAAGCTTTCTTT,CASSLGRGATEAFF
TRBJ1-6,TRBV6-6,.,.,TGTGCCAGCAAGAGCGACTTAAATTCACCCCTCCACTTT,CASKSDLNSPLHF
TRBJ1-1,TRBV9,.,.,TGTGCCAGCAGCCCGAAGGGGGTTAACACTGAAGCTTTCTTT,CASSPKGVNTEAFF